These 15 T cell receptor beta chains came from one sample sequenced in a study of T cells after yellow fever vaccination. TCRdb ran MiXCR on the 5' RACE reads and lists one entry per CDR3 protein. The table records approximately 550,000 distinct CDR3 sequences, less than 20% of them present only once. Material: PBMCs, obtained 15 days after the yellow fever booster vaccination. These receptors came from a man aged 30-40 years who received the YFV17D yellow fever vaccine.

This clonotype was counted only a few times. The V and J genes are TRBV7-2 and TRBJ1-4; D gene ambiguous. Germline V gene sequence: CDR1 SGHTA, CDR2 FQGNSA. This CDR3 is built from 14 residues. Trimming took off 3 bases at V and 10 bases at J, with 15 bases between the two ends. This CDR3 is CASSLPDPEGKLFF. Written as DNA, the CDR3 is TGTGCCAGCAGCTTGCCGGACCCCGAAGGAAAACTGTTTTTT.

The chain recombines TRBV7-2 with TRBJ1-5; 9 nucleotides align to TRBD1. This CDR3 has 13 amino acids. Losses at the gene ends were 8 bases for V and 5 bases for J; bases not matched to a gene: 4. CDR1 and CDR2 (germline): SGHTA, FQGNSA. Written as DNA, the CDR3 is TGTGCCAGCGCCCGGGACAGGGATCAGCCCCAGCATTTT. Translating gives CASARDRDQPQHF.

The J gene is TRBJ1-5, the V gene TRBV20-1, with D tentatively TRBD1 (5 bases). There are 17 residues in the CDR3. CDR1 and CDR2 from the germline V gene are DFQATT and SNEGSKA (reference sequence). The ends were cut back, 0 bases at V and 2 bases at J, with 17 bases in the middle. Here the CDR3 reads CSARDPKGDRGNQPQHF. Written as DNA, the CDR3 is TGCAGTGCTAGAGATCCTAAAGGGGATCGTGGCAATCAGCCCCAGCATTTT.

This chain joins TRBV28 and TRBJ1-1; a weak D match, TRBD1 (5 bases). The ends were cut back, 4 bases at V and 8 bases at J, with 11 bases in the middle. Germline V gene sequence: CDR1 MDHEN, CDR2 SYDVKM. The CDR3 length is 12 residues. CDR3 residues: CASSSVGLEAFF. In nucleotides, the CDR3 is TGTGCCAGCAGTTCCGTGGGACTCGAAGCTTTCTTT.

This clonotype was seen many times. V usage is TRBV3-1 and J usage is TRBJ2-1; unclear D gene. Germline lookup yields CDR1 LGHDT and CDR2 YNNKEL (reference sequence). This CDR3 region has 11 residues. V lost 0 bases to trimming and J lost 8 bases, with 2 bases between them. In DNA, the CDR3 is TGTGCCAGCAGCCAAGAAGATGAGCAGTTCTTC. This sequence encodes CASSQEDEQFF.

This clonotype came up many times. The chain carries TRBV29-1 and TRBJ2-5; 10 bases map to TRBD1. Germline V gives CDR1 SQVTM, CDR2 ANQGSEA. Germline trimming cut 6 bases from V and 3 bases from J; bases unmatched to any gene: 1. CDR3 length: 12 amino acids. The CDR3 region is CSVDRGEETQYF. CDR3 bases: TGCAGCGTGGACAGGGGGGAAGAGACCCAGTACTTC.

Notes on this clonotype: At one end, the junction sequence differs from germline, possibly due to a read error. J is TRBJ2-5 and V is TRBV6-1; a weak D match, TRBD1 (5 bases). The CDR3 loop spans 16 amino acids. The germline CDR1 and CDR2 sequences are MNHNS and SASEGT. CDR3 loop: CTSSVFGRANQETQYF. The CDR3 nucleotides are TGTACCAGCAGTGTTTTCGGCAGGGCCAACCAAGAGACCCAGTACTTC.

The chain has TRBV5-1 and TRBJ2-2; possible D gene TRBD2, 6 bases. The germline V gene encodes CDR1 SGHRS and CDR2 YFSETQ. The CDR3 covers 15 residues. V was trimmed by 4 bases and J by 5 bases, leaving 15 bases between them. CDR3 region: CASSGTDTYTGELFF. The CDR3 region has the DNA TGCGCCAGCAGCGGGACTGACACCTATACCGGGGAGCTGTTTTTT.

CDR3 nucleotides: TGTGCCACCAGCAGAGATACGGGGGGAACTGAAGCTTTCTTT. This translates into CATSRDTGGTEAFF. The chain recombines TRBV15 with TRBJ1-1; D perhaps matches TRBD1 (5 bases). This CDR3 region has 14 residues. Per the germline V gene, CDR1 is LNHNV and CDR2 is YYDKDF (reference sequence). V dropped 0 bases and J dropped 5 bases, with 10 bases sitting between them.

The chain employs TRBV29-1 and TRBJ2-1; TRBD1 aligns across 10 bases. The J segment lost 5 bases and the V segment lost 6 bases, leaving 10 bases of the junction unmatched. Germline CDR1 is SQVTM and CDR2 is ANQGSEA. The CDR3 runs 15 residues. CDR3 nucleotides: TGCAGCGTGCCCATATACGGGACAGGGGACAATGAGCAGTTCTTC. Residues: CSVPIYGTGDNEQFF.

This clonotype came up a few times. This rearrangement joins TRBV5-6 to TRBJ1-6; 7 bases line up with TRBD1. Per germline, CDR1 SGHDT and CDR2 YYEEEE. Germline trimming cut 2 bases from V and 5 bases from J; bases unmatched to any gene: 4. This CDR3 comprises 15 residues. Written as DNA, the CDR3 is TGTGCCAGCAGCTTACCGGGACAGAATAATTCACCCCTCCACTTT. It translates to CASSLPGQNNSPLHF.

This clonotype was recorded a few times. The chain carries TRBV20-1 and TRBJ2-7; either TRBD1 or TRBD2 may fit D (5 bases each). Germline CDR1 DFQATT, CDR2 SNEGSKA (reference sequence). CDR3 length equals 14 residues. Trimming took off 1 base at V and 4 bases at J, with 14 bases between the two ends. DNA for the CDR3: TGCAGTGCTAGAGCGGGACGGCTAGTATACGAGCAGTACTTC. Translated: CSARAGRLVYEQYF.

V is TRBV10-3 and J is TRBJ1-2; the D gene is possibly TRBD1 (5 bases). CDR1 is ENHRY, CDR2 SYGVKD, per germline. This CDR3 has 13 amino acids. CDR3 sequence: CAALGRDDPSYTF. The CDR3, as DNA: TGTGCAGCCCTTGGCAGGGATGATCCGAGCTACACCTTC.

The rearrangement uses TRBV28 and TRBJ1-1; D is uncertain. The CDR3 length is 14 residues. With 4 bases removed from V and 1 base from J, the gap between germline ends came to 10 bases. Germline CDR1 is MDHEN and CDR2 is SYDVKM. This CDR3 reads CASSYMAPNTEAFF. In DNA form, the CDR3 reads TGTGCCAGCAGTTATATGGCTCCGAACACTGAAGCTTTCTTT.

This rearrangement joins TRBV5-1 to TRBJ2-5; maybe TRBD2 (5 bases). Germline-derived CDR1 and CDR2 are SGHRS and YFSETQ. V dropped 4 bases and J dropped 3 bases, with 10 bases sitting between them. This CDR3 region has 13 residues. The CDR3: CASSGSGEETQYF. The CDR3 bases are TGCGCCAGCAGCGGCAGCGGAGAAGAGACCCAGTACTTC. Full variable domain (rest looked up from reference TRBV5-1 and TRBJ2-5): KAGVTQTPRYLIKTRGQQVTLSCSPISGHRSVSWYQQTPGQGLQFLFEYFSETQRNKGNFPGRFSGRQFSNSRSEMNVSTLELGDSALYLCASSGSGEETQYFGPGTRLLVL.